Listed here are 11 T cell receptor beta chains from one sample, sequenced in a study of EBV T-cell therapy then PD-1 blockade in nasopharyngeal carcinoma. Documented treatment: AdE1-LMPpoly-expanded autologous EBV-specific T-cell therapy followed by anti-PD-1 nivolumab. The protocol was immunoSEQ multiplex PCR, while the TCRdb copy is restricted to in-frame clones and leaves out a portion. The table includes 19,000 or so clones, 80% to 85% detected once. No antigen has been identified for these receptors. This sample comprised CD8+ T cells from blood, obtained at day 0 from a patient whose treatment included autologous EBV-specific T cells and nivolumab. The origin of the receptors is a middle-aged man with nasopharyngeal carcinoma.

The chain couples TRBV6-5 to TRBJ2-7; D unclear. The CDR3 sequence is 14 residues long. V lost 0 bases and J 6 bases, leaving 12 bases between the germline ends. CDR1 and CDR2 (germline): MNHEY, SVGAGI. The CDR3 DNA sequence: TGTGCCAGCAGTTACTCGCTCAGGATGGGCGAGCAGTACTTC. This encodes CASSYSLRMGEQYF.

The rearrangement uses TRBV9 and TRBJ2-7; 7 bases match TRBD1. V dropped 5 bases and J dropped 6; count of bases not matched to a gene: 14. CDR3 size: 15 residues. Germline CDR1 reads SGDLS; CDR2 reads YYNGEE. CDR3 sequence reads: CASSTEQGPGSEQYF. In DNA, the CDR3 is TGTGCCAGCAGTACGGAACAGGGGCCGGGATCCGAGCAGTACTTC.

In DNA form, the CDR3 reads TGTGCCAGCAGTTCCGGGTTGAACACCGGGGAGCTGTTTTTT. It codes for CASSSGLNTGELFF. The chain recombines TRBV27 with TRBJ2-2; D remains ambiguous. The CDR3 is 14 amino acids. Germline assignment: CDR1 MNHEY and CDR2 SMNVEV (reference sequence). Trimming removed 4 bases at V and 1 base at J, with 7 bases between.

The chain combines TRBV27 with TRBJ1-4; tentative D call: TRBD1 (6 bases). CDR3 length: 16 residues. The germline V and J ends were trimmed by 5 bases and 0 bases, with 13 bases remaining between them. Germline V lookup: CDR1 MNHEY, CDR2 SMNVEV (reference sequence). As DNA, the CDR3 is TGTGCCAGCAGTACTGACCCAGGGGCAACTAATGAAAAACTGTTTTTT. Protein sequence: CASSTDPGATNEKLFF. Using reference TRBV27 and TRBJ1-4 for the parts outside the CDR3, the full variable domain is EAQVTQNPRYLITVTGKKLTVTCSQNMNHEYMSWYRQDPGLGLRQIYYSMNVEVTDKGDVPEGYKVSRKEKRNFPLILESPSPNQTSLYFCASSTDPGATNEKLFFGSGTQLSVL.

The J gene is TRBJ2-5, the V gene TRBV15, with a weak D call TRBD1 (5 bases). There are 15 residues in the CDR3. The V end was cut by 1 base, the J end by 5 bases, with 14 bases between. Germline CDR1 reads LNHNV; CDR2 reads YYDKDF (reference sequence). CDR3 sequence reads: CATSRGARGGETQYF. Written as DNA, the CDR3 is TGTGCCACCAGCAGAGGGGCAAGGGGTGGGGAGACCCAGTACTTC.

The rearrangement joins TRBV4-1 to TRBJ1-1; 11 bases match TRBD1. V was pared by 5 bases and J by 5 bases, with 10 bases of the junction left unmatched. Germline lookup yields CDR1 MGHRA and CDR2 YSYEKL. This CDR3 region has 16 residues. CDR3: CASSFRDRGGSTEAFF. DNA for the CDR3: TGCGCCAGCAGCTTCCGGGACAGGGGGGGTAGTACTGAAGCTTTCTTT.

The chain employs TRBV6-5 and TRBJ1-5; D may be TRBD1 (6 bases). V was cut by 4 bases and J by 3 bases, with 10 bases left in between. From germline, CDR1 is MNHEY and CDR2 SVGAGI. The CDR3 is 14 amino acids. The DNA for the CDR3 is TGTGCCAGCAGTTCTCAGGGGCTCAATCAGCCCCAGCATTTT. As protein: CASSSQGLNQPQHF.

The chain links TRBV6-6 to TRBJ2-3, with D hard to call. The CDR3 extends over 15 amino acids. V was shortened by 0 bases and J by 1 base, with 8 bases between the two germline ends. Germline CDR1 is MNHNY and CDR2 is SVGAGI (reference sequence). The CDR3 spells CASSYSNGGTDTQYF. CDR3 nucleotides: TGTGCCAGCAGTTACTCGAATGGAGGCACAGATACGCAGTATTTT.

The rearrangement links TRBV29-1 to TRBJ2-2; D unresolved. This CDR3 spans 10 amino acids. V was cut by 4 bases and J by 7 bases, with 4 bases left in between. From germline, CDR1 is SQVTM and CDR2 ANQGSEA. CDR3 sequence (DNA): TGCAGCGTTGGGGGCGGGGAGCTGTTTTTT. It specifies CSVGGGELFF.

The genes are TRBV28 and TRBJ2-7; TRBD1 agrees at 9 bases. V lost 6 bases and J lost 7; bases outside the gene matches: 10. This CDR3 spans 14 amino acids. Germline CDR1 is MDHEN and CDR2 is SYDVKM. In nucleotides, the CDR3 is TGTGCCAGCAGCTCGGGACAGGGACTCCGGGAGCAGTACTTC. As protein: CASSSGQGLREQYF. Based on the CDR3 plus reference TRBV28 and TRBJ2-7, the full variable domain is DVKVTQSSRYLVKRTGEKVFLECVQDMDHENMFWYRQDPGLGLRLIYFSYDVKMKEKGDIPEGYSVSREKKERFSLILESASTNQTSMYLCASSSGQGLREQYFGPGTRLTVT.

The V call is TRBV7-2, the J call TRBJ2-7, with a weak D call TRBD2 (5 bases). From germline, CDR1 is SGHTA and CDR2 FQGNSA. This CDR3 has 13 residues. Trimming removed 1 base at V and 3 bases at J, with 7 bases between. The CDR3 DNA reads TGTGCCAGCAGCTTAGTGAGGGTCTACGAGCAGTACTTC. Its translation is CASSLVRVYEQYF.